This is a list of T cell receptor beta chains from one sample in a study of PD-L1 blockade in urothelial cancer. Assay: immunoSEQ multiplex PCR; the TCRdb copy retains only in-frame clones and omits some. The sample has roughly 48,000 clones; 84% are singletons. The sequenced sample was PBMCs, obtained around atezolizumab (anti-PD-L1) treatment. The source of these receptors is a man aged 40-50 years with urothelial cancer. Each CDR3 is given with its conserved first and last residue. A D gene is named only where the DNA matches it firmly. For some rows the clone size is stated as once, few or many, or as a class when expanded; others skip it.

D gene: TRBD1
V gene: TRBV7-9
clone size: .
J gene: TRBJ1-4
CDR3 DNA: TGTGCCAGCAGCCAGGGACAGGGGGACGAAAAACTGTTTTTT
CDR3 protein: CASSQGQGDEKLFF

D gene: .
V gene: TRBV7-3
clone size: .
J gene: TRBJ2-3
CDR3 DNA: TGTGCCAGCAGCTTAACGGCCTCCGCAGGCCCTGGCACAGATACGCAGTATTTT
CDR3 protein: CASSLTASAGPGTDTQYF

D gene: .
V gene: TRBV7-2
clone size: .
J gene: TRBJ1-2
CDR3 DNA: TGTGCCAGCAGCTTAGAAGGAGTTGATGGCTACACCTTC
CDR3 protein: CASSLEGVDGYTF

D gene: TRBD2
V gene: TRBV30
clone size: .
J gene: TRBJ2-2
CDR3 DNA: TGTGCCTGGGGTAGCGGGAGGGCCACCGGGGAGCTGTTTTTT
CDR3 protein: CAWGSGRATGELFF

D gene: .
V gene: TRBV29-1
clone size: .
J gene: TRBJ2-3
CDR3 DNA: TGCAGCGTTCTCGGGGGAGCAATTGCGGATACGCAGTATTTT
CDR3 protein: CSVLGGAIADTQYF

D gene: .
V gene: TRBV5-1
clone size: .
J gene: TRBJ2-7
CDR3 DNA: TGCGCCAGCAGCTTGGGCACACCAGAGCAGTACTTC
CDR3 protein: CASSLGTPEQYF

D gene: TRBD1
V gene: TRBV29-1
clone size: .
J gene: TRBJ1-2
CDR3 DNA: TGCAGCGTCACGGGACAGGCAGTTAACTATGGCTACACCTTC
CDR3 protein: CSVTGQAVNYGYTF

D gene: TRBD1
V gene: TRBV5-1
clone size: .
J gene: TRBJ1-2
CDR3 DNA: TGCGCCAGCAGCATCGGGACAGCCTATGGCTACACCTTC
CDR3 protein: CASSIGTAYGYTF

D gene: .
V gene: TRBV20-1
clone size: .
J gene: TRBJ1-2
CDR3 DNA: TGCAGTGCTAGTACAGTCTATGGCTACACCTTC
CDR3 protein: CSASTVYGYTF

D gene: .
V gene: TRBV7-9
clone size: .
J gene: TRBJ1-1
CDR3 DNA: TGTGCCAGCAGCTTAGCAGGGGTGGGTTTGGCTTTCTTT
CDR3 protein: CASSLAGVGLAFF

D gene: .
V gene: TRBV14
clone size: .
J gene: TRBJ2-3
CDR3 DNA: TGTGCCAGCAGCCAAGATAACCCCAGAACGCAGTATTTT
CDR3 protein: CASSQDNPRTQYF

D gene: .
V gene: TRBV5-1
clone size: .
J gene: TRBJ1-1
CDR3 DNA: TGCGCCAGCAGCCTCGAGGGTAGACCCCTCTATGAAGCTTTCTTT
CDR3 protein: CASSLEGRPLYEAFF

D gene: .
V gene: TRBV27
clone size: .
J gene: TRBJ1-5
CDR3 DNA: TGTGCCAGCAGGCGAACAGGGATTACAGTCTATCAGCCCCAGCATTTT
CDR3 protein: CASRRTGITVYQPQHF

D gene: .
V gene: TRBV5-1
clone size: .
J gene: TRBJ1-5
CDR3 DNA: TGCGCCTTGAGGTCCAGGGGTGGAGGAAGCAATCAGCCCCAGCATTTT
CDR3 protein: CALRSRGGGSNQPQHF

D gene: .
V gene: TRBV6-6
clone size: once
J gene: TRBJ2-2
CDR3 DNA: TGTGCCAGCAGTTACTCCGACAGCACCGGGGAGCTGTTTTTT
CDR3 protein: CASSYSDSTGELFF

D gene: .
V gene: TRBV6-4
clone size: .
J gene: TRBJ1-5
CDR3 DNA: TGTGCCAGCACTCCCCCAGGGCTACATCAGCCCCAGCATTTT
CDR3 protein: CASTPPGLHQPQHF

D gene: .
V gene: TRBV7-3
clone size: .
J gene: TRBJ1-1
CDR3 DNA: TGTGCCAGCAGCTTAGGGACAAGGGCTATCACTGAAGCTTTCTTT
CDR3 protein: CASSLGTRAITEAFF

D gene: .
V gene: TRBV30
clone size: .
J gene: TRBJ2-7
CDR3 DNA: TGTGCCTGGACAGATGCCTACGAGCAGTACTTC
CDR3 protein: CAWTDAYEQYF

D gene: TRBD2
V gene: TRBV27
clone size: .
J gene: TRBJ2-1
CDR3 DNA: TGTGCCAGCAGGGCCAGCGGGATTACCTACAATGAGCAGTTCTTC
CDR3 protein: CASRASGITYNEQFF

D gene: TRBD2
V gene: TRBV7-3
clone size: .
J gene: TRBJ2-1
CDR3 DNA: TGTGCCAGCAGCTCCGGACTAGTCATGACTGATGAGCAGTTCTTC
CDR3 protein: CASSSGLVMTDEQFF

D gene: .
V gene: TRBV7-2
clone size: .
J gene: TRBJ2-3
CDR3 DNA: TGTGCCAGCAGCCGTTTAGCGGATTTTAATACGCAGTATTTT
CDR3 protein: CASSRLADFNTQYF

D gene: TRBD1
V gene: TRBV4-1
clone size: few
J gene: TRBJ1-5
CDR3 DNA: TGCGCCAGCAGCCACCAGACAGGGGAACGGCAGCCCCAGCATTTT
CDR3 protein: CASSHQTGERQPQHF

D gene: .
V gene: TRBV5-6
clone size: .
J gene: TRBJ1-1
CDR3 DNA: TGTGCCAGCAGCTTGAAGGAGAACTTGAACACTGAAGCTTTCTTT
CDR3 protein: CASSLKENLNTEAFF

D gene: .
V gene: TRBV19
clone size: .
J gene: TRBJ2-1
CDR3 DNA: TGTGCCAGTAGTATTTGGATCGGGGAGGTCGATGAGCAGTTCTTC
CDR3 protein: CASSIWIGEVDEQFF

D gene: TRBD1
V gene: TRBV5-4
clone size: .
J gene: TRBJ2-6
CDR3 DNA: TGTGCCAGCAGCGACGGACAGGGTAGGGCCTCTGGGGCCAACGTCCTGACTTTC
CDR3 protein: CASSDGQGRASGANVLTF

D gene: TRBD2
V gene: TRBV19
clone size: .
J gene: TRBJ2-7
CDR3 DNA: TGTGCCAGTAGTAGACAGCCGACTAGCGGGAGTGGGTACGAGCAGTACTTC
CDR3 protein: CASSRQPTSGSGYEQYF

D gene: .
V gene: TRBV30
clone size: .
J gene: TRBJ2-1
CDR3 DNA: TGTGCCTGGAGTGTACTGGGTGGGGCCAGTAGAAACAATGAGCAGTTCTTC
CDR3 protein: CAWSVLGGASRNNEQFF

D gene: .
V gene: TRBV18
clone size: .
J gene: TRBJ1-4
CDR3 DNA: TGTGCCAGCTCACCCACCGGAGCCGACTATGAAAAACTGTTTTTT
CDR3 protein: CASSPTGADYEKLFF

D gene: .
V gene: TRBV18
clone size: .
J gene: TRBJ2-5
CDR3 DNA: TGTGCCAGCTCGCCTAATCAAGAGACCCAGTACTTC
CDR3 protein: CASSPNQETQYF

D gene: .
V gene: TRBV5-4
clone size: .
J gene: TRBJ1-4
CDR3 DNA: TGTGCCAGCAGCTTGGGCGGGACGGCAACTAATGAAAAACTGTTTTTT
CDR3 protein: CASSLGGTATNEKLFF

D gene: TRBD1
V gene: TRBV6-1
clone size: .
J gene: TRBJ1-1
CDR3 DNA: TGTGCCAGCAGGACGGGACAGGGACCGAACACTGAAGCTTTCTTT
CDR3 protein: CASRTGQGPNTEAFF